This note documents a single TCR beta chain sequence. Its specificity is not known. This entry comes from a study of graft-versus-host responses after intestinal transplantation. Study-level information: For two to four years after anti-thymocyte globulin induction, all recipients took tacrolimus and steroids. Notes on the study in general: Allografts carried high graft-versus-host to host-versus-graft clonal ratios in patients having graft-donor T cell macrochimerism. GvH clonotypes were identified within recipient marrow, with a subset emerging first in ileum or blood. Early post-transplant HvG declines tracked with peak circulating GvH clone levels.

The repertoire was sequenced with immunoSEQ multiplex PCR; TCRdb's copy has only in-frame clones and lacks some. The sample lists about 100,000 clones; about nine tenths were seen once. The CDR3 contains 17 residues. Trimming cost V 4 bases and J 2 bases; bases outside gene matches: 12. Germline V gene lookup returns CDR1 SGHRS and CDR2 YFSETQ. The clonotype comes from a human donor who was the organ donor for an intestinal transplant. The sequences come from unstimulated CD4+ T cells sorted from spleen or lymph node cells, collected before transplant. The genes are TRBV5-1 and TRBJ2-7; TRBD2 matches at 10 bases. CDR3 in DNA: TGCGCCAGCAGCCTCCTGTCTAGCGGGAGTAAAACCTACGAGCAGTACTTC. It is translated as CASSLLSSGSKTYEQYF.